A single sample gave rise to the 9 T cell receptor beta chains below, sequenced in a study of blood T cell repertoires in COVID-19. TCRdb's table, derived via immunoSEQ multiplex PCR, lists solely in-frame clones and lacks some. In the table there are roughly 170,000 clones, over 70% of which are singletons. The sample consisted of PBMCs or T cells enriched from blood (not recorded which). These receptors were collected from a woman in her thirties or forties with acute COVID-19.

The chain employs TRBV19 and TRBJ1-4; the D is unclear. The CDR3 contains 16 residues. Germline V CDR1 and CDR2: LNHDA, SQIVND (reference sequence). V was cut by 2 bases and J by 7 bases, with 17 bases left in between. DNA for the CDR3: TGTGCCAGTAGTATAAACGCCCTGCCTGGGAGTGAAAAACTGTTTTTT. It encodes CASSINALPGSEKLFF.

This clone has just one count. The genes are TRBV5-4 and TRBJ2-5; 16 nucleotides agree with TRBD2. Trimming removed 4 bases from V and 3 bases from J; junction bases left unmatched: 6. The germline gives CDR1 SGHNT, CDR2 YYREEE (reference sequence). The CDR3 is made up of 17 amino acids. The CDR3 nucleotides read TGTGCCAGCAGCCCGGGACTAGCGGGGGGGCAGAAAGAGACCCAGTACTTC. Translated, it gives CASSPGLAGGQKETQYF.

The chain links TRBV6-1 to TRBJ1-5; no reliable D call. V was shortened by 2 bases and J by 2 bases, with 10 bases between the two germline ends. Germline loops: CDR1 MNHNS, CDR2 SASEGT. This CDR3 is 15 amino acids long. The CDR3 sequence: CASSEIGSGNQPQHF. CDR3 sequence (DNA): TGTGCCAGCAGTGAAATCGGGTCTGGCAATCAGCCCCAGCATTTT.

This clone was recorded only once. The rearrangement uses TRBV7-8 and TRBJ2-5; TRBD2 matches at 9 bases. The CDR3 consists of 15 residues. Germline V gives CDR1 SGHVS, CDR2 FQNEAQ. The ends lost 5 bases at V and 3 bases at J; junction bases unmatched: 7. The CDR3 coding sequence is TGTGCCAGCAGCGTTAGGTCTAGCGGGAAAGAGACCCAGTACTTC. It specifies CASSVRSSGKETQYF.

This clone was observed a handful of times. The chain couples TRBV25-1 to TRBJ1-1; 7 nucleotides agree with TRBD1. The CDR3 extends over 13 amino acids. Germline V gene data show CDR1 as MGHDK and CDR2 as SYGVNS. V was clipped by 5 bases and J by 5 bases; unmatched bases: 5. The CDR3 spells CASSSAGGTEAFF. The CDR3 region has the DNA TGTGCCAGCAGTTCGGCAGGGGGGACTGAAGCTTTCTTT.

The V call is TRBV30, the J call TRBJ1-1; no firm D call. Germline lookup yields CDR1 GTSNPN and CDR2 SVGIG (reference sequence). CDR3 length: 13 amino acids. Trimming left V 1 base short and J 1 base short, with 7 bases between. CDR3 DNA: TGTGCCTGGAGTGGGTGGCCGAACACTGAAGCTTTCTTT. It codes for CAWSGWPNTEAFF.

In its sample, this clone ranks as medium-sized (0.01 to 0.1%). The chain recombines TRBV4-2 with TRBJ2-7; TRBD2 matches 10 bases. With V trimmed by 2 bases and J by 5 bases, 9 bases remained unmatched. The length of the CDR3 is 16 residues. CDR1 and CDR2 (germline): LGHNA, YNFKEQ. Written as DNA, the CDR3 is TGTGCCAGCAGCCAATCTCGGGGGCTAGCGGGAGACGAGCAGTACTTC. It specifies CASSQSRGLAGDEQYF.

The rearrangement uses TRBV2 and TRBJ2-1, with TRBD2 identical over 10 bases. V lost 6 bases to trimming and J lost 8 bases; unmatched junction nucleotides: 7. The CDR3 extends over 14 amino acids. Germline assignment: CDR1 SNHLY and CDR2 FYNNEI. DNA for the CDR3: TGTGCCAGCAGGCGGACTAGCGGCGGAGATGAGCAGTTCTTC. Protein: CASRRTSGGDEQFF.

The chain uses TRBV19 and TRBJ2-1; D remains unclear. Trimming removed 3 bases at V and 3 bases at J, with 21 bases between. Per the germline V gene, CDR1 is LNHDA and CDR2 is SQIVND (reference sequence). The CDR3 loop spans 18 amino acids. The CDR3 DNA reads TGTGCCAGTAGTATGGAGTCGAGAGCTCCTACTTTCTACAATGAGCAGTTCTTC. Amino acids: CASSMESRAPTFYNEQFF.